These 32 T cell receptor beta chains share one sample of origin, sequenced in a study of T cells in localized non-small cell lung cancer. Profiled with immunoSEQ multiplex PCR; TCRdb holds only in-frame clones, not every one. The table includes approximately 3,300 clones, under 30% detected once. The specimen comprised lung tumor tissue, sampled before any cancer treatment. The receptors here all came from a woman aged 35 to 70 with stage I lung adenocarcinoma.

This chain connects TRBV5-1 to TRBJ2-2, with 8 bases that match TRBD1. J lost 5 bases, V lost 0 bases, and 3 bases had no gene match. Germline CDR1 and CDR2: SGHRS and YFSETQ. The CDR3 loop spans 15 amino acids. The CDR3 region has the DNA TGCGCCAGCAGCTTGGGGCAGGGGGCGACCGGGGAGCTGTTTTTT. This sequence encodes CASSLGQGATGELFF.

The V call is TRBV16, the J call TRBJ2-5, with D perhaps matching TRBD2 (7 bases). The CDR3 has 14 residues. The V end was cut by 4 bases, the J end by 7 bases, with 16 bases between. Germline assignment: CDR1 KGHSY and CDR2 FQNENV. This CDR3 reads CASSREGGRWTQYF. In DNA, the CDR3 is TGTGCCAGCAGCCGGGAGGGGGGAAGATGGACCCAGTACTTC.

This clone was counted a few times. The chain uses TRBV4-1 and TRBJ1-4, with D maybe TRBD1 (5 bases). This CDR3 spans 12 amino acids. V was clipped by 3 bases and J by 10 bases, with 9 bases between them. The germline gives CDR1 MGHRA, CDR2 YSYEKL. CDR3 DNA: TGCGCCAGCAGCCAGGCAAGGGGAAAACTGTTTTTT. This gives the protein CASSQARGKLFF.

This clone was counted between two and nine times. The J gene is TRBJ1-1, the V gene TRBV6-8; D perhaps matches TRBD1 (6 bases). The CDR3 loop spans 14 amino acids. Germline V gene sequence: CDR1 MNHGY, CDR2 SAAAGT. V gave up 5 bases and J gave up 0 bases, with 10 bases separating them. CDR3 protein: CASSVGQMNTEAFF. The CDR3 DNA is TGTGCCAGCAGTGTTGGACAGATGAACACTGAAGCTTTCTTT.

This chain joins TRBV7-6 and TRBJ2-2; 10 nucleotides agree with TRBD2. This CDR3 contains 18 residues. The V and J ends lost 1 base and 3 bases, in that order; junction bases with no gene match: 8. Germline CDR1 SGHVS, CDR2 FNYEAQ. The CDR3 is CASSLVRVLAGDTGELFF. The CDR3 nucleotides are TGTGCCAGCAGCTTAGTTCGCGTTCTAGCGGGGGACACCGGGGAGCTGTTTTTT. The complete variable domain, with remaining parts taken from reference TRBV7-6 and TRBJ2-2, reads GAGVSQSPRYKVTKRGQDVALRCDPISGHVSLYWYRQALGQGPEFLTYFNYEAQQDKSGLPNDRFSAERPEGSISTLTIQRTEQRDSAMYRCASSLVRVLAGDTGELFFGEGSRLTVL.

This clone has only a few counts. The genes are TRBV7-6 and TRBJ2-1; D tentatively fits TRBD1 or TRBD2 (5 bases each). Germline-derived CDR1 and CDR2 are SGHVS and FNYEAQ. The germline V and J ends were trimmed by 2 bases and 5 bases, with 19 bases remaining between them. The CDR3 runs 17 residues. In DNA form, the CDR3 reads TGTGCCAGCAGCTTAACGGTAGGGACCGACCTAAACAATGAGCAGTTCTTC. Amino acids: CASSLTVGTDLNNEQFF.

V gene TRBV9 combines with J gene TRBJ1-2, with 8 nucleotides matching TRBD1. Unmatched junction bases numbered 8, after V lost 5 bases and J lost 8 bases. The CDR3 contains 13 residues. CDR1 and CDR2 from the germline V gene are SGDLS and YYNGEE. CDR3: CASSNRGTAGYTF. CDR3 coding DNA: TGTGCCAGCAGTAACAGGGGGACGGCCGGCTACACCTTC.

The V call is TRBV6-8, the J call TRBJ1-1; D ambiguous. The ends were cut back, 6 bases at V and 4 bases at J, with 15 bases in the middle. The length of the CDR3 is 14 residues. CDR1 and CDR2 from the germline V gene are MNHGY and SAAAGT. The CDR3 bases are TGTGCCAGCAGACTCGTGGGCCTCGCCACTGAAGCTTTCTTT. This gives the protein CASRLVGLATEAFF.

A few counts support this clone. V is TRBV18 and J is TRBJ1-3; D is uncertain. The CDR3 is 14 residues long. CDR1 KGHSH and CDR2 LQKENI come from the germline V gene. V lost 2 bases, J lost 0 bases, and 5 bases lay in between. The CDR3 loop reads CASSPSISGNTIYF. The CDR3 bases are TGTGCCAGCTCACCATCGATCTCTGGAAACACCATATATTTT. Together with reference TRBV18 and TRBJ1-3, the CDR3 gives the full variable domain: NAGVMQNPRHLVRRRGQEARLRCSPMKGHSHVYWYRQLPEEGLKFMVYLQKENIIDESGMPKERFSAEFPKEGPSILRIQQVVRGDSAAYFCASSPSISGNTIYFGEGSWLTVV.

V is TRBV19 and J is TRBJ2-7; TRBD2 aligns across 7 bases. CDR1 and CDR2 from the germline V gene are LNHDA and SQIVND (reference sequence). The V and J ends lost 6 bases and 2 bases, in that order; junction bases with no gene match: 10. This CDR3 spans 15 amino acids. This CDR3 is CASSKSGTGPYEQYF. The CDR3 nucleotides are TGTGCCAGTAGCAAGAGCGGGACGGGACCCTACGAGCAGTACTTC.

The genes are TRBV5-1 and TRBJ2-1; D is tentatively TRBD1 or TRBD2 (7 bases each). V was cut by 4 bases and J by 7 bases, with 18 bases left in between. From germline, CDR1 is SGHRS and CDR2 YFSETQ. There are 15 residues in the CDR3. DNA of the CDR3: TGCGCCAGCAGCCCCCCAGGGGGGGACAAGAATGAGCAGTTCTTC. This translates into CASSPPGGDKNEQFF.

A few counts support this clone. This sequence joins TRBV11-3 and TRBJ2-1; TRBD2 matches at 10 bases. Germline-derived CDR1 and CDR2 are SGHNT and YENEEA. V lost 2 bases, J lost 8 bases, and 18 bases stayed unmatched. CDR3 length: 19 residues. As DNA, the CDR3 is TGTGCCAGCAGCTTATATCCAGCGGGGGGGAGATCCATAACAGATGAGCAGTTCTTC. As protein: CASSLYPAGGRSITDEQFF.

This clone was seen more than once but under ten times. The rearrangement joins TRBV11-3 to TRBJ2-3; the match to TRBD1 covers 7 bases. V dropped 3 bases and J dropped 4; count of bases not matched to a gene: 7. Germline assignment: CDR1 SGHNT and CDR2 YENEEA. This CDR3 contains 15 residues. In DNA form, the CDR3 reads TGTGCCAGCAGCTTTGACAGGGTAATATCAGATACGCAGTATTTT. Translation gives CASSFDRVISDTQYF. Full variable domain (rest looked up from reference TRBV11-3 and TRBJ2-3): EAGVVQSPRYKIIEKKQPVAFWCNPISGHNTLYWYLQNLGQGPELLIRYENEEAVDDSQLPKDRFSAERLKGVDSTLKIQPAELGDSAVYLCASSFDRVISDTQYFGPGTRLTVL.

This clone was counted a few times. J is TRBJ2-7 and V is TRBV5-1; 8 bases align to TRBD2. Looked up from germline, CDR1 is SGHRS and CDR2 is YFSETQ. The V segment lost 4 bases and the J segment 1 base; nucleotides outside the gene matches: 10. This CDR3 contains 16 residues. CDR3 in DNA: TGCGCCAGCAGCGTCATACCGGGACTAGGATCCTACGAGCAGTACTTC. Translation gives CASSVIPGLGSYEQYF.

This clone has ten or more counts. The chain is built from TRBV6-8 and TRBJ1-6, with D uncertain. V dropped 4 bases and J dropped 11 bases, with 15 bases sitting between them. This CDR3 contains 14 residues. Germline assignment: CDR1 MNHGY and CDR2 SAAAGT. CDR3 in amino acids: CASSWASGGAPLHF. CDR3 coding DNA: TGTGCCAGCAGTTGGGCCTCCGGTGGGGCACCCCTCCACTTT.

CDR3 coding DNA: TGCAGCGGCGCACCTAGCGGGGACAATGAGCAGTTCTTC. Translating it yields CSGAPSGDNEQFF. The chain combines TRBV29-1 with TRBJ2-1, with TRBD2 matching 9 bases. CDR1 is SQVTM, CDR2 ANQGSEA, per germline. V lost 7 bases to trimming and J lost 5 bases; unmatched junction nucleotides: 6. The CDR3 runs 13 residues.

The rearrangement joins TRBV11-1 to TRBJ2-5, with 9 bases lining up with TRBD2. Looked up from germline, CDR1 is SGHAT and CDR2 is FQDESV (reference sequence). CDR3 length equals 14 residues. With 5 bases clipped from V and 2 bases from J, the junction kept 3 bases outside the gene matches. For the CDR3, the DNA is TGTGCCAGCAGCAGACTAGCGGAACAAGAGACCCAGTACTTC. This translates into CASSRLAEQETQYF.

This clone was picked up a small number of times. The gene calls are TRBV11-3 and TRBJ2-2; D call uncertain. CDR1 is SGHNT, CDR2 YENEEA, per germline. This CDR3 is built from 14 residues. V dropped 0 bases and J dropped 3 bases, with 5 bases sitting between them. CDR3 in amino acids: CASSLETYTGELFF. The CDR3 DNA sequence: TGTGCCAGCAGCTTAGAGACTTACACCGGGGAGCTGTTTTTT.

This clone was counted between two and nine times. The chain links TRBV11-3 to TRBJ1-2, with 9 bases matching TRBD1. V trimming: 8 bases; J trimming: 1 base; junction bases outside the gene matches: 5. Germline-derived CDR1 and CDR2 are SGHNT and YENEEA. The CDR3 spans 14 residues. The CDR3 DNA is TGTGCCAGCCAGGGACAGGGACTTAACTATGGCTACACCTTC. Encoded protein: CASQGQGLNYGYTF.

This clone was counted between two and nine times. The rearrangement links TRBV6-1 to TRBJ1-4, with D possibly matching TRBD1 (6 bases). This CDR3 is built from 16 residues. The V and J ends lost 0 bases and 4 bases respectively, with 12 bases between them. The germline V gene encodes CDR1 MNHNS and CDR2 SASEGT. CDR3 protein: CASSEAGGAFNEKLFF. As DNA, the CDR3 is TGTGCCAGCAGTGAAGCTGGGGGGGCCTTTAATGAAAAACTGTTTTTT.

The J gene is TRBJ2-3, the V gene TRBV19; 8 bases are a match to TRBD2. The CDR3 is made up of 15 amino acids. Unmatched junction bases numbered 15, after V lost 5 bases and J lost 11 bases. Germline CDR1 and CDR2: LNHDA and SQIVND (reference sequence). The CDR3, as DNA: TGTGCCAGTAGTCCCGCCCGCGGGGGGCACGCACAGCAGTATTTT. Translating it yields CASSPARGGHAQQYF.

This clone was found a few times. This sequence joins TRBV6-8 and TRBJ2-2, with 7 bases aligning to TRBD1. The germline V gene has CDR1 MNHGY and CDR2 SAAAGT. The CDR3 extends over 14 amino acids. The ends lost 8 bases at V and 1 base at J; junction bases unmatched: 4. Written as DNA, the CDR3 is TGTGCCAGCTTAGGACAGGTGAACACCGGGGAGCTGTTTTTT. Translated, it gives CASLGQVNTGELFF.

Remarks on this clone: One end of the junction is discordant with germline, which a read error may explain. This chain's CDR3 is CASSHVHTINF. In DNA form, the CDR3 reads TGTGCCAGCAGCCATGTTCACACCATCAACTTC. The chain employs TRBV14 and TRBJ2-7; D call uncertain. CDR1 is SGHDN, CDR2 FVKESK, per germline. This CDR3 has 11 residues.

The V gene is TRBV11-3, the J gene TRBJ2-2; D not resolved. Trimming stripped 7 bases from V and 2 bases from J, with 11 bases between. The CDR3 is 14 amino acids. Germline CDR1 and CDR2: SGHNT and YENEEA. The CDR3 protein is CASTKMRNTGELFF. In DNA form, the CDR3 reads TGTGCCAGCACCAAAATGAGAAACACCGGGGAGCTGTTTTTT.

This clone was seen a few times. The CDR3 loop is CASSPGTSGGYEQYF. The CDR3 DNA sequence: TGTGCCAGCAGCCCTGGGACTAGCGGGGGGTACGAGCAGTACTTC. The genes are TRBV11-3 and TRBJ2-7; 15 nucleotides line up with TRBD2. V shed 5 bases, J shed 4 bases, and the junction held 3 bases outside the gene matches. Looked up from germline, CDR1 is SGHNT and CDR2 is YENEEA. There are 15 residues in the CDR3.

This clone appeared a few times. An end of the junction does not agree with germline; a read error may underlie this. This rearrangement joins TRBV6-8 to TRBJ1-2; D uncertain. CDR1 is MNHGY and CDR2 is SAAAGT in the germline V gene. The CDR3 runs to 15 residues. The CDR3 loop reads CAISGSEPVGYGYTF. In nucleotides, the CDR3 is TGTGCCATCAGTGGCTCGGAGCCGGTGGGATATGGCTACACCTTC.

The genes are TRBV19 and TRBJ1-4; TRBD1 might be the D (5 bases). From germline, CDR1 is LNHDA and CDR2 SQIVND (reference sequence). The CDR3 is 14 amino acids. The V and J ends lost 5 bases and 7 bases respectively, with 14 bases between them. CDR3 DNA: TGTGCCAGTAGTTCCCCGGGGGAGAGTGAAAAACTGTTTTTT. Its protein product is CASSSPGESEKLFF.

This sequence joins TRBV11-3 and TRBJ1-6; D remains unclear. Trimming stripped 1 base from V and 7 bases from J, with 8 bases between. The CDR3 loop spans 14 amino acids. Germline CDR1 is SGHNT and CDR2 is YENEEA. The CDR3 protein is CASSLGGLNSPLHF. CDR3 DNA sequence: TGTGCCAGCAGCTTAGGAGGGCTCAATTCACCCCTCCACTTT.

V gene TRBV19 combines with J gene TRBJ2-2; D may match TRBD1 or TRBD2 (5 bases each). Trimming removed 6 bases at V and 0 bases at J, with 20 bases between. Germline V gene sequence: CDR1 LNHDA, CDR2 SQIVND (reference sequence). This CDR3 has 18 residues. CDR3 sequence (DNA): TGTGCCAGTAGCCCATTGGGGGAGCCTGCTTCGAACACCGGGGAGCTGTTTTTT. Amino acid sequence: CASSPLGEPASNTGELFF.

The chain has TRBV9 and TRBJ1-2; D is perhaps TRBD1 (5 bases). V was shortened by 0 bases and J by 1 base, with 22 bases between the two germline ends. CDR3 length: 19 amino acids. Germline V gene data show CDR1 as SGDLS and CDR2 as YYNGEE. The DNA for the CDR3 is TGTGCCAGCAGCGTAGAAGTTCTCGTTTCGGCAGGGAATAACTATGGCTACACCTTC. Translating it yields CASSVEVLVSAGNNYGYTF.

This sequence joins TRBV10-3 and TRBJ2-7, with 8 bases lining up with TRBD2. CDR3 size: 14 residues. In germline, CDR1 is ENHRY, CDR2 SYGVKD. With 2 bases clipped from V and 3 bases from J, the junction kept 3 bases outside the gene matches. The CDR3 protein is CAISEVSGNYEQYF. CDR3 DNA sequence: TGTGCCATCAGTGAGGTTAGCGGGAACTACGAGCAGTACTTC.

The rearrangement links TRBV6-8 to TRBJ1-6, with D unresolved. V lost 5 bases to trimming and J lost 8 bases, with 10 bases between them. Germline values: CDR1 MNHGY, CDR2 SAAAGT. CDR3 length: 13 amino acids. CDR3 sequence (DNA): TGTGCCAGCAGTCGCCAATCCTATTCACCCCTCCACTTT. Amino acid sequence: CASSRQSYSPLHF.